The TCR beta chain under discussion was sequenced for a study of shared clonotypes between healthy human individuals. The CDR3 has 16 residues. Germline CDR1 is MNHEY and CDR2 is SMNVEV (reference sequence). The naive CD8 population came from CD45RO-negative cells selected for CCR7, without terminally differentiated effector memory CD45RA+ cells. On this clone itself: Its antigen is unknown.

Whole-study results and caveats: Blood alone was sampled, and tissue repertoires likely differ. It was observed that about 5% of naive CD4 clonotypes were shared across several donors.

The genomic DNA of each subset was split evenly across several immunoSEQ plates. Assay: immunoSEQ multiplex PCR; the TCRdb copy retains only in-frame clones and omits some. The table lists a few hundred thousand clones, 95% to 96% of them singletons. This sequence was found in a woman in her thirties in good health. The sequenced sample was naive CD8+ T cells sorted from blood. J is TRBJ2-5 and V is TRBV27; TRBD2 matches 10 bases. The DNA end lines up better with TRBJ2-7; the J call may be wrong. DNA for the CDR3: TGTGCCAGCAGTTTGACTCCTAGCGGGAGTTTCTACGAGCAGTACTTC. This sequence encodes CASSLTPSGSFYEQYF.